This T cell receptor beta chain appears in the sequencing data of a study of regulatory T cells in long-lasting Graves disease. Described time point: persistent/refractory GD, antithyroid drugs over 5 years with positive TRAb. PBMCs were the source of the RNA used for TCR sequencing. The authors drew patients from an endocrinology department in Xi'an, China. Construction of TCR beta libraries relied on iRepertoire HTBI primers and on Arm-PCR targeting CDR3 regions. One entry per CDR3 protein results from TCRdb running MiXCR on the multiplex PCR reads. The sample lists 400,000 to 500,000 distinct CDR3 sequences; around 20% were seen once. The sequence was obtained from a female donor with Graves disease. The starting material was peripheral blood mononuclear cells (PBMCs), obtained when the disease was refractory, from a patient treated with antithyroid drugs.

CDR3 region: CASSLGVSGAVTEAFF. The DNA for the CDR3 is TGCGCCAGCAGCTTGGGAGTCTCAGGGGCGGTCACTGAAGCTTTCTTT. The chain joins TRBV5-1 to TRBJ1-1; a weak D match, TRBD1 (6 bases). Deletions cut 0 bases from V and 4 bases from J, with 16 bases between. The CDR3 is made up of 16 amino acids. Germline V lookup: CDR1 SGHRS, CDR2 YFSETQ.